This T cell receptor (beta chain) was found in a study of beta chain features in type 1 diabetes. Turning to the study itself: Age and gender were similar between patients and healthy donors, as were cell yields. Overall study findings and caveats: There was a moderate but significant shortening of TCRB CDR3s in all four CD4+ subsets of Type 1 diabetes patients.

A few counts support this clone. Its antigen is as yet unknown. Cells sorted by CD45RO/CCR7/CD25/CD127/CD95/CD27 comprised CD4+ naive, central memory, regulatory and stem cell-like memory cells. Every bit of the isolated RNA underwent reverse transcription, so sequencing read expressed TCRB transcripts. The table came from immunoSEQ multiplex PCR; TCRdb's copy has only in-frame clones and leaves some out. Of 600,000 to 700,000 clones detected, roughly 12% appear once; the ten largest clones hold 0.09% to 0.15%. CDR3 size: 13 residues. Germline CDR1 ENHRY, CDR2 SYGVKD. V was pared by 3 bases and J by 6 bases, with 4 bases of the junction left unmatched.

Sequenced material: naive CD4+ T cells from blood. The gene calls are TRBV10-3 and TRBJ1-1, with 7 bases lining up with TRBD1. The clonotype comes from a man younger than 40 with type 1 diabetes. The CDR3 DNA is TGTGCCATCAGTGATCAAGGGGGCTCTGAAGCTTTCTTT. Translating it yields CAISDQGGSEAFF.